Shown below are 18 T cell receptor beta chains from a single sample sequenced in a study of shared clonotypes between healthy human individuals. The repertoire was sequenced with immunoSEQ multiplex PCR; TCRdb's copy has only in-frame clones and lacks some. Counted here are roughly 700,000 clones, about 90% occurring once; the ten biggest clones make up 30% to 40%. What was sequenced was memory CD8+ T cells from PBMCs. Documented subset: CD45RO+ cells pooled with CCR7-negative TemRA cells. The receptors were sampled from a man between 18 and 29 years old in good health. Some clones in this sample may be carry-over from other donors' samples.

The rearrangement uses TRBV21-1 and TRBJ1-5. TRBV21-1 is a pseudogene segment. The CDR3 spans 16 residues. The CDR3 sequence is CASTCGARDLNQPQHF. CDR3 bases: TGTGCCAGCACGTGTGGGGCCCGGGATCTCAATCAGCCCCAGCATTTT.

CDR3 protein: CASSFYTNEKLFF. The CDR3 coding sequence is TGTGCCAGCAGTTTTTACACGAATGAAAAACTGTTTTTT. The V and J genes are TRBV28 and TRBJ1-4; D is unclear. V was trimmed by 3 bases and J by 5 bases, leaving 7 bases between them. The CDR3 sequence is 13 residues long. Per germline, CDR1 MDHEN and CDR2 SYDVKM. Based on the CDR3 plus reference TRBV28 and TRBJ1-4, the full variable domain is DVKVTQSSRYLVKRTGEKVFLECVQDMDHENMFWYRQDPGLGLRLIYFSYDVKMKEKGDIPEGYSVSREKKERFSLILESASTNQTSMYLCASSFYTNEKLFFGSGTQLSVL.

The CDR3 nucleotides read TGTGCCAGCAGCTACATAGGGGGGTTGAACACTGAAGCTTTCTTT. Its protein product is CASSYIGGLNTEAFF. V is TRBV5-4 and J is TRBJ1-1; tentatively, D is TRBD1 (6 bases). With 3 bases removed from V and 0 bases from J, the gap between germline ends came to 12 bases. There are 15 residues in the CDR3. Germline V gives CDR1 SGHNT, CDR2 YYREEE (reference sequence).

This rearrangement joins TRBV28 to TRBJ1-2; 7 bases fit TRBD1. Germline CDR1 is MDHEN and CDR2 is SYDVKM. V lost 5 bases, J lost 5 bases, and 11 bases stayed unmatched. The CDR3 covers 15 residues. As DNA, the CDR3 is TGTGCCAGCAGTAGCCTAAGACAGGGCCGGTATGGCTACACCTTC. Translating it yields CASSSLRQGRYGYTF.

This sequence joins TRBV7-9 and TRBJ2-3, with 11 bases identical to TRBD2. The germline V gene has CDR1 SEHNR and CDR2 FQNEAQ (reference sequence). The CDR3 loop spans 17 amino acids. Trimming took 1 base from V and 6 from J; bases not matched to a gene: 9. CDR3: CASSLVTLAGGLDTQYF. The CDR3 DNA is TGTGCCAGCAGCTTAGTAACCCTAGCGGGAGGTTTGGATACGCAGTATTTT.

The chain combines TRBV2 with TRBJ2-1; 7 bases are a match to TRBD1. This CDR3 is built from 17 residues. Germline CDR1 reads SNHLY; CDR2 reads FYNNEI. Losses at the gene ends were 5 bases for V and 3 bases for J; bases not matched to a gene: 13. CDR3: CASSTWPGTEYYNEQFF. CDR3 in DNA: TGTGCCAGCAGTACCTGGCCCGGGACAGAGTACTACAATGAGCAGTTCTTC.

This chain links TRBV18 with TRBJ2-7; 7 nucleotides match TRBD2. From germline, CDR1 is KGHSH and CDR2 LQKENI. There are 12 residues in the CDR3. Unmatched junction bases numbered 2, after V lost 3 bases and J lost 6 bases. Here the CDR3 DNA reads TGTGCCAGCTCACCGGGGGGGACCGAGCAGTACTTC. The encoded protein is CASSPGGTEQYF.

The CDR3 loop reads CASSVGLAGAYNEQFF. Here the CDR3 DNA reads TGTGCCAGCTCGGTAGGACTAGCGGGAGCCTACAATGAGCAGTTCTTC. The chain recombines TRBV18 with TRBJ2-1; 13 nucleotides line up with TRBD2. Germline-derived CDR1 and CDR2 are KGHSH and LQKENI. The CDR3 runs 16 residues. V shed 6 bases and J 2 bases; nucleotides not matched to a gene: 4.

This rearrangement joins TRBV28 to TRBJ2-7, with 8 bases aligning to TRBD1. The trim removed 4 bases at V and 5 bases at J, leaving 4 bases unmatched. The CDR3 totals 13 residues. In germline, CDR1 is MDHEN, CDR2 SYDVKM. The CDR3 region has the DNA TGTGCCAGCAGTTCTTCAGGGGGCAACGAGCAGTACTTC. This gives the protein CASSSSGGNEQYF.

This chain uses TRBV10-3 with TRBJ2-7; D might be TRBD1 or TRBD2, each matching 5 bases. Germline CDR1 and CDR2: ENHRY and SYGVKD. This CDR3 spans 19 amino acids. Trimming took off 6 bases at V and 4 bases at J, with 31 bases between the two ends. The DNA for the CDR3 is TGTGCCATCAGCCGAAGCGGTCGTATAAACGGGGCGTCTTTTTACGAGCAGTACTTC. Its protein product is CAISRSGRINGASFYEQYF.

The chain recombines TRBV11-2 with TRBJ2-5; TRBD2 matches at 11 bases. Trimming removed 2 bases from V and 2 bases from J; junction bases left unmatched: 13. The CDR3 length is 19 residues. Germline V gene sequence: CDR1 SGHAT, CDR2 FQNNGV. In nucleotides, the CDR3 is TGTGCCAGCAGCTTAAAGTTTACTAGCGGGAGCGGGCATCAAGAGACCCAGTACTTC. Its protein product is CASSLKFTSGSGHQETQYF. Looking up the rest from reference TRBV11-2 and TRBJ2-5 gives the full variable domain: EAGVAQSPRYKIIEKRQSVAFWCNPISGHATLYWYQQILGQGPKLLIQFQNNGVVDDSQLPKDRFSAERLKGVDSTLKIQPAKLEDSAVYLCASSLKFTSGSGHQETQYFGPGTRLLVL.

With regard to this clone: The sample contains more than one DNA sequence encoding this CDR3. V gene TRBV27 combines with J gene TRBJ1-2; possibly TRBD1 for D (6 bases). V shed 2 bases and J shed 2 bases, with 9 bases lying between them. Looked up from germline, CDR1 is MNHEY and CDR2 is SMNVEV (reference sequence). The CDR3 has 14 amino acids. The CDR3 DNA is TGTGCCAGCAGTTTAAGGCAGGGGAACTATGGCTACACCTTC. It translates to CASSLRQGNYGYTF.

The chain joins TRBV19 to TRBJ2-7, with a possible D match to TRBD2 (6 bases). CDR3 length: 13 amino acids. Per the germline V gene, CDR1 is LNHDA and CDR2 is SQIVND (reference sequence). Trimming removed 6 bases at V and 5 bases at J, with 14 bases between. CDR3 sequence reads: CASRIGGSHEQYF. The CDR3 DNA follows: TGTGCCAGTAGGATTGGAGGGAGCCACGAGCAGTACTTC.

The J gene is TRBJ2-1, the V gene TRBV29-1; D is undetermined. Germline assignment: CDR1 SQVTM and CDR2 ANQGSEA. V lost 1 base, J lost 4 bases, and 14 bases lay in between. This CDR3 comprises 15 residues. The CDR3 is CSVEGLSGEYNEQFF. In nucleotides, the CDR3 is TGCAGCGTTGAAGGGTTGTCGGGTGAATACAATGAGCAGTTCTTC.

The chain couples TRBV28 to TRBJ1-2; D call uncertain. The CDR3 is 15 amino acids. CDR1 MDHEN and CDR2 SYDVKM come from the germline V gene. The germline V and J ends were trimmed by 2 bases and 4 bases, with 14 bases remaining between them. Written as DNA, the CDR3 is TGTGCCAGCAGTTTAGTGTTGGGCCATTTCTATGGCTACACCTTC. It is translated as CASSLVLGHFYGYTF.

CDR3: CASSLTSGRAGSNEQFF. The CDR3 DNA is TGTGCCAGCAGCCTAACTAGCGGGAGGGCCGGGTCCAATGAGCAGTTCTTC. The chain uses TRBV11-3 and TRBJ2-1; 13 nucleotides match TRBD2. This CDR3 contains 17 residues. J lost 6 bases, V lost 5 bases, and 10 bases had no gene match. CDR1 is SGHNT, CDR2 YENEEA, per germline.

This clone was seen a single time. The chain recombines TRBV13 with TRBJ2-7, with 12 nucleotides matching TRBD1. The length of the CDR3 is 15 residues. Germline CDR1 and CDR2: PRHDT and FYEKMQ (reference sequence). Germline trimming cut 4 bases from V and 6 bases from J; bases unmatched to any gene: 7. The CDR3 region has the DNA TGTGCCAGCAGCTGGACGGGACAGGGGGCTTTCGAGCAGTACTTC. Translating it yields CASSWTGQGAFEQYF.

The chain is built from TRBV27 and TRBJ2-1; 10 bases map to TRBD1. The junction had 5 bases not matched to a gene; V was cut back by 5 bases and J by 4 bases. The CDR3 sequence is 15 residues long. Germline CDR1 MNHEY, CDR2 SMNVEV (reference sequence). The CDR3 DNA sequence: TGTGCCAGCAGTGCGACAGGGGGCGCTTACAATGAGCAGTTCTTC. It is translated as CASSATGGAYNEQFF.